This T cell receptor (beta chain) was retrieved from a study of cytomegalovirus exposure and HLA in healthy donors. Study-wide background: Both the approximately 130 validation repertoires and the 550 to 750 first-cohort repertoires used the same platform, as reported by a later analysis.

CDR3 length: 13 amino acids. Trimming cost V 2 bases and J 2 bases, with 7 bases left between them. CDR1 is SGDLS, CDR2 YYNGEE, per germline. TCRdb keeps only in-frame clones here, not all; method: immunoSEQ multiplex PCR. Altogether around 300,000 clones are present, 70% to 90% being singletons, with the ten largest covering roughly 0.96%. Points from the study as a whole: Per published reports, the classifier diagnosed cytomegalovirus status with high specificity and sensitivity. According to a subsequent analysis, TCR clusters from the first cohort were inclined to appear together in the roughly 120 validation repertoires.

Separate from the 666-subject first cohort was the roughly 120-subject validation cohort, to which the donors belonged. A single count supports this clone. The target antigen is unknown. This sequence was found in a man aged 25-45 years in good health and CMV-seronegative. V is TRBV9 and J is TRBJ1-2; D gene ambiguous. The sample consisted of PBMCs. In DNA form, the CDR3 reads TGTGCCAGCAGCGTGGTAGAGAACTATGGCTACACCTTC. It yields the protein CASSVVENYGYTF.